The next 18 T cell receptor beta chains were all read from a single sample in a study of T-cell memory formation after mild COVID-19. TCRdb re-analysed the 5' RACE reads in MiXCR, keeping a single row per CDR3 protein. In the table there are some 440,000 distinct CDR3 sequences, nearly 25% of which are singletons. Source material: PBMCs or a T cell subset sorted from them (not recorded which). The receptors here all came from an adult woman who had mild COVID-19 (a few samples of this study predate the infection). Cell type and time point are not known.

In this sample, this clonotype turned up many times. The gene calls are TRBV14 and TRBJ2-1; D possibly corresponds to TRBD2 (5 bases). This CDR3 region has 14 residues. The germline V and J ends were trimmed by 5 bases and 8 bases, with 16 bases remaining between them. CDR1 and CDR2 (germline): SGHDN, FVKESK. DNA for the CDR3: TGTGCCAGCAGCTGGTACAACTGGGGAGATGAGCAGTTCTTC. It is translated as CASSWYNWGDEQFF. The variable domain in full, completed from reference TRBV14 and TRBJ2-1, reads EAGVTQFPSHSVIEKGQTVTLRCDPISGHDNLYWYRRVMGKEIKFLLHFVKESKQDESGMPNNRFLAERTGGTYSTLKVQPAELEDSGVYFCASSWYNWGDEQFFGPGTRLTVL.

This sequence joins TRBV5-6 and TRBJ2-2; the match to TRBD1 covers 9 bases. In germline, CDR1 is SGHDT, CDR2 YYEEEE. After removal of 6 bases from V and 2 bases from J, the junction contained 5 bases not matched to a gene. The CDR3 contains 15 residues. CDR3 in amino acids: CASTPGQGNTGELFF. The DNA of the CDR3 is TGTGCCAGCACCCCGGGACAGGGAAACACCGGGGAGCTGTTTTTT.

In its sample, this clonotype was seen a few times. The V and J genes are TRBV20-1 and TRBJ2-5; 9 bases fit TRBD2. After removal of 5 bases from V and 0 bases from J, the junction contained 7 bases not matched to a gene. There are 15 residues in the CDR3. Per germline, CDR1 DFQATT and CDR2 SNEGSKA (reference sequence). The CDR3 loop is CSAPGLAGYQETQYF. The DNA for the CDR3 is TGCAGTGCTCCGGGTCTAGCGGGGTACCAAGAGACCCAGTACTTC.

This clonotype has only a few counts. V gene TRBV11-3 combines with J gene TRBJ1-2, with TRBD1 matching over 8 bases. V lost 5 bases and J lost 4; bases outside the gene matches: 3. Germline CDR1 SGHNT, CDR2 YENEEA. The CDR3 contains 13 residues. The CDR3 is CASSPDRAYGYTF. CDR3 nucleotides: TGTGCCAGCAGCCCGGACAGGGCCTATGGCTACACCTTC. The variable domain in full, completed from reference TRBV11-3 and TRBJ1-2, reads EAGVVQSPRYKIIEKKQPVAFWCNPISGHNTLYWYLQNLGQGPELLIRYENEEAVDDSQLPKDRFSAERLKGVDSTLKIQPAELGDSAVYLCASSPDRAYGYTFGSGTRLTVV.

The gene calls are TRBV12-3 or TRBV12-4 and TRBJ1-4, with no clear D. Trimming pared 8 bases from V and 6 bases from J, leaving 13 bases between. The CDR3 is 13 residues long. The CDR3 is CASYYRGDEKLFF. Written as DNA, the CDR3 is TGTGCCAGCTATTACCGGGGAGATGAAAAACTGTTTTTT.

This clonotype was picked up a small number of times. The rearrangement links TRBV15 to TRBJ2-7, with 13 bases lining up with TRBD2. V was clipped by 3 bases and J by 6 bases; unmatched bases: 5. The CDR3 covers 15 residues. CDR1 LNHNV and CDR2 YYDKDF come from the germline V gene (reference sequence). CDR3: CATSRGLAGSGEQYF. For the CDR3, the DNA is TGTGCCACCAGCAGGGGACTAGCGGGGTCGGGCGAGCAGTACTTC.

This clonotype showed up just a few times. The rearrangement links TRBV12-3 or TRBV12-4 to TRBJ2-1; the match to TRBD2 covers 10 bases. The V and J ends lost 7 bases and 8 bases, in that order; junction bases with no gene match: 11. CDR3 length equals 15 residues. CDR3 amino acids: CASTTVGTSVHEQFF. Here the CDR3 DNA reads TGTGCCAGCACCACCGTGGGGACTAGCGTACATGAGCAGTTCTTC.

This clonotype has a count of ten or more. V is TRBV5-1 and J is TRBJ2-7; 10 nucleotides match TRBD2. V lost 7 bases, J lost 3 bases, and 7 bases stayed unmatched. In germline, CDR1 is SGHRS, CDR2 YFSETQ. The CDR3 runs to 14 residues. The CDR3 DNA is TGCGCCAGCGGCAATCCTAGCGGGGGCTACGAGCAGTACTTC. Translated: CASGNPSGGYEQYF.

This clonotype was counted many times. This rearrangement joins TRBV12-3 or TRBV12-4 to TRBJ1-1; D ambiguous. V gave up 3 bases and J gave up 0 bases, with 8 bases separating them. This CDR3 has 14 amino acids. CDR3 sequence reads: CASSFKELNTEAFF. CDR3 DNA sequence: TGTGCCAGCAGTTTTAAGGAACTGAACACTGAAGCTTTCTTT.

The chain's CDR3 is CASSSGSKMNTEAFF. The DNA for the CDR3 is TGTGCCAGCAGCTCCGGATCTAAGATGAACACTGAAGCTTTCTTT. The rearrangement joins TRBV5-4 to TRBJ1-1; D gene uncertain. The CDR3 runs 15 residues. Trimming left V 3 bases short and J 0 bases short, with 12 bases between. The germline V gene encodes CDR1 SGHNT and CDR2 YYREEE (reference sequence).

V and J are TRBV12-3 or TRBV12-4 and TRBJ1-1, with D possibly being TRBD1 (6 bases). This CDR3 comprises 14 residues. V lost 3 bases, J lost 4 bases, and 12 bases lay in between. This CDR3 is CASSLLGASTEAFF. For the CDR3, the DNA is TGTGCCAGCAGTTTGTTGGGGGCTAGCACTGAAGCTTTCTTT.

This chain uses TRBV2 with TRBJ2-5; 11 bases are a match to TRBD2. After removal of 4 bases from V and 3 bases from J, the junction contained 10 bases not matched to a gene. This CDR3 region has 17 residues. Germline CDR1 reads SNHLY; CDR2 reads FYNNEI. The CDR3 DNA is TGTGCCAGCAGTGCCCTAGCGGGGGGTCCCAACAAAGAGACCCAGTACTTC. Translated: CASSALAGGPNKETQYF.

The J gene is TRBJ1-4, the V gene TRBV5-8, with TRBD1 matching over 10 bases. V shed 2 bases, J shed 8 bases, and the junction held 9 bases outside the gene matches. The V gene's germline CDR1 is SGHTS and CDR2 YDEGEE. This CDR3 spans 16 amino acids. The chain's CDR3 is CASSLFGTGDEEKLFF. DNA for the CDR3: TGTGCCAGCAGCTTATTCGGGACAGGGGATGAGGAAAAACTGTTTTTT.

The chain carries TRBV6-5 and TRBJ2-7; D ambiguous. The germline V and J ends were trimmed by 8 bases and 9 bases, with 14 bases remaining between them. Germline loops: CDR1 MNHEY, CDR2 SVGAGI. CDR3 size: 11 residues. CDR3 sequence (DNA): TGTGCCAGCTCGGACCCGACGGGGCAGTACTTC. Translation: CASSDPTGQYF.

This clonotype was found a few times. The rearrangement links TRBV25-1 to TRBJ2-2, with D maybe TRBD2 (5 bases). CDR3 length equals 15 residues. Germline V lookup: CDR1 MGHDK, CDR2 SYGVNS. Trimming took 6 bases from V and 2 from J, leaving 13 bases between them. The CDR3 is CASSNARVNTGELFF. The CDR3, as DNA: TGTGCCAGCAGCAATGCGCGGGTAAACACCGGGGAGCTGTTTTTT.

The gene calls are TRBV4-2 and TRBJ2-5; D perhaps matches TRBD2 (5 bases). The CDR3 covers 14 residues. The V end lost 2 bases, the J end lost 4 bases, and 11 bases lay between the germline ends. The germline V gene has CDR1 LGHNA and CDR2 YNFKEQ. DNA for the CDR3: TGTGCCAGCAGCCAACCCTTTGGAGGAGAGACCCAGTACTTC. Translated, it gives CASSQPFGGETQYF.

This sequence joins TRBV7-3 and TRBJ2-1; 12 bases are shared with TRBD2. This CDR3 spans 15 amino acids. The germline V gene has CDR1 SGHTA and CDR2 FQGTGA. V lost 4 bases, J lost 8 bases, and 6 bases stayed unmatched. CDR3 nucleotides: TGTGCCAGCAGCTCACTAGCGGGAGGTGTCGATGAGCAGTTCTTC. Translated: CASSSLAGGVDEQFF.

The rearrangement uses TRBV29-1 and TRBJ2-2; D perhaps matches TRBD1 (6 bases). Germline CDR1 and CDR2: SQVTM and ANQGSEA. Trimming removed 6 bases from V and 7 bases from J, with 15 bases in between. The CDR3 has 13 residues. The CDR3 sequence is CSVRTVDVGELFF. The CDR3, as DNA: TGCAGCGTACGGACAGTGGACGTCGGGGAGCTGTTTTTT.